The rows below give T cell receptor beta chains drawn from one sample of a study of regulatory T cells in long-lasting Graves disease. TCRdb called the multiplex PCR reads again in MiXCR, with one record for every CDR3 protein. The table records a few hundred thousand distinct CDR3 sequences, 23% of them present only once. The sample in question was peripheral blood mononuclear cells (PBMCs), obtained when the disease was refractory, from a patient treated with antithyroid drugs. The receptors stem from a female donor with Graves disease. Both conserved end residues are part of each CDR3. Fields, in order: D gene, clone size, V gene, J gene, CDR3 protein, CDR3 DNA. The D gene is left open where the match is weak. Part of the rows lack a size; the others show once, few, many or a class for expanded clones.

-,many,TRBV12-3/TRBV12-4,TRBJ1-1,CASSPTGVVAEAFF,TGTGCCAGCAGCCCCACCGGGGTGGTGGCTGAAGCTTTCTTT
-,-,TRBV7-3,TRBJ1-1,CASSLTRGDAEAFF,TGTGCCAGCAGCTTAACGAGGGGGGATGCTGAAGCTTTCTTT
TRBD2,-,TRBV7-9,TRBJ2-1,CASTNPRLAETYNEQFF,TGTGCCAGCACCAACCCCCGACTAGCGGAGACATACAATGAGCAGTTCTTC
-,few,TRBV20-1,TRBJ2-1,CSAGADPDTSGPYNEQFF,TGCAGTGCTGGTGCGGATCCAGACACCTCTGGCCCCTACAATGAGCAGTTCTTC
-,many,TRBV6-5,TRBJ1-4,CASSSDGGFEKLFF,TGTGCCAGCAGTTCGGATGGTGGTTTTGAAAAACTGTTTTTT
-,many,TRBV28,TRBJ1-1,CASHEGTEAFF,TGTGCCAGCCACGAGGGGACTGAAGCTTTCTTT
-,-,TRBV27,TRBJ1-4,CASSSRPWTSREYINEKLFF,TGTGCCAGCAGTTCCCGCCCCTGGACATCCCGGGAGTATATTAATGAAAAACTGTTTTTT
-,-,TRBV20-1,TRBJ2-7,CSASFLAPEQYF,TGCAGTGCTAGTTTTCTAGCTCCTGAGCAGTACTTC
TRBD1,few,TRBV19,TRBJ1-2,CASKGAERANYGYTF,TGTGCCAGTAAGGGGGCCGAAAGAGCTAACTATGGCTACACCTTC
TRBD1,-,TRBV29-1,TRBJ1-2,CSVGGPYYGYTF,TGCAGCGTAGGGGGCCCCTACTATGGCTACACCTTC
-,many,TRBV2,TRBJ1-1,CASSDGVTEAFF,TGTGCCAGCAGTGATGGGGTCACTGAAGCTTTCTTT
-,many,TRBV2,TRBJ1-2,CASSESANYGYTF,TGTGCCAGCAGTGAATCAGCTAACTATGGCTACACCTTC
-,few,TRBV5-1,TRBJ2-4,CASSLFTGIKNIQYF,TGCGCCAGCAGCTTGTTCACTGGGATCAAAAACATTCAGTACTTC
-,once,TRBV29-1,TRBJ1-2,CSVGAPGDLYGYTF,TGCAGCGTTGGAGCCCCAGGAGACCTCTATGGCTACACCTTC
-,few,TRBV3-1,TRBJ2-4,CASSQDGGNIQYF,TGTGCCAGCAGCCAAGATGGTGGAAACATTCAGTACTTC
-,-,TRBV20-1,TRBJ1-1,CSARGPGLDTEAFF,TGCAGTGCTAGAGGCCCAGGGCTAGACACTGAAGCTTTCTTT
-,many,TRBV18,TRBJ2-5,CASSPPGRGMKTQYF,TGTGCCAGCTCACCACCGGGCAGGGGTATGAAGACCCAGTACTTC